These 25 T cell receptor beta chains originate from one sample sequenced in a study of identifying expanded T cells in peripheral blood. Repertoires were generated with immunoSEQ multiplex PCR, while TCRdb's copy carries only in-frame clones and drops some. The table records 120,000 or so clones, 84% of them present only once. The sequenced sample consisted of blood. All receptors come from a person aged 18 to 70 in good health.

J is TRBJ1-2 and V is TRBV13; D is undetermined. Germline V gene sequence: CDR1 PRHDT, CDR2 FYEKMQ (reference sequence). The V and J ends lost 4 bases and 4 bases respectively, with 16 bases between them. The CDR3 has 15 amino acids. This CDR3 reads CASSSHGAEGYGYTF. The CDR3 nucleotides read TGTGCCAGCAGCTCCCATGGAGCGGAAGGCTATGGCTACACCTTC.

A word on this clone: Other DNA sequences of this sample code for an identical CDR3. V gene TRBV7-9 combines with J gene TRBJ1-3; D gene unclear. The CDR3 length is 14 residues. V lost 7 bases to trimming and J lost 0 bases, with 10 bases between them. Germline values: CDR1 SEHNR, CDR2 FQNEAQ (reference sequence). CDR3 DNA: TGTGCCAGCACCCTACTGGGCTCTGGAAACACCATATATTTT. The encoded protein is CASTLLGSGNTIYF.

The rearrangement uses TRBV18 and TRBJ1-5, with 7 bases aligning to TRBD1. The CDR3 consists of 12 residues. V lost 9 bases to trimming and J lost 5 bases; unmatched junction nucleotides: 4. Germline CDR1 reads KGHSH; CDR2 reads LQKENI. The CDR3 here is CASRQGHQPQHF. CDR3 sequence (DNA): TGTGCCAGTCGACAGGGCCATCAGCCCCAGCATTTT.

This clone was seen only once. V usage is TRBV10-1 and J usage is TRBJ2-3; 7 positions agree with TRBD2. The J segment lost 5 bases and the V segment lost 7 bases, leaving 6 bases of the junction unmatched. CDR1 WNHNN and CDR2 SYGVQD come from the germline V gene (reference sequence). This CDR3 spans 13 amino acids. Here the CDR3 DNA reads TGCGCCAGCACCCCTGGGGGGGGAGATACGCAGTATTTT. This translates into CASTPGGGDTQYF.

This chain joins TRBV5-1 and TRBJ2-7; the match to TRBD1 covers 8 bases. This CDR3 has 14 amino acids. The germline V gene has CDR1 SGHRS and CDR2 YFSETQ. J gave up 5 bases and V 4 bases, and 8 bases lay outside the gene matches. CDR3 DNA sequence: TGCGCCAGCAGCCTAGGACAGGGTATCGACGAGCAGTACTTC. Translated, it gives CASSLGQGIDEQYF. Full variable domain (missing parts from reference TRBV5-1 and TRBJ2-7): KAGVTQTPRYLIKTRGQQVTLSCSPISGHRSVSWYQQTPGQGLQFLFEYFSETQRNKGNFPGRFSGRQFSNSRSEMNVSTLELGDSALYLCASSLGQGIDEQYFGPGTRLTVT.

This clone was found a few times. The chain is built from TRBV15 and TRBJ1-1, with D unclear. Germline V lookup: CDR1 LNHNV, CDR2 YYDKDF (reference sequence). The CDR3 is made up of 12 amino acids. The V end was cut by 0 bases, the J end by 11 bases, with 10 bases between. The CDR3: CATSRDSDRAFF. CDR3 nucleotides: TGTGCCACCAGCAGAGATAGTGATCGGGCTTTCTTT.

The rearrangement links TRBV7-9 to TRBJ1-1; unclear D gene. Germline-derived CDR1 and CDR2 are SEHNR and FQNEAQ (reference sequence). This CDR3 comprises 14 residues. The germline V and J ends were trimmed by 5 bases and 3 bases, with 13 bases remaining between them. For the CDR3, the DNA is TGTGCCAGCAGCCCCGTTCTTGCGGACACTGAAGCTTTCTTT. Amino acids: CASSPVLADTEAFF.

This clone was found a few times. The genes are TRBV7-9 and TRBJ1-4; D is undetermined. Germline V gene data show CDR1 as SEHNR and CDR2 as FQNEAQ (reference sequence). V lost 4 bases to trimming and J lost 1 base, with 19 bases between them. The CDR3 is made up of 18 amino acids. The CDR3 DNA reads as TGTGCCAGCAGCTCCAATTATGAACTTAGTGTAACTAATGAAAAACTGTTTTTT. This sequence encodes CASSSNYELSVTNEKLFF.

The chain links TRBV6-6 to TRBJ2-2; D is perhaps TRBD1 (5 bases). This CDR3 region has 16 residues. Looked up from germline, CDR1 is MNHNY and CDR2 is SVGAGI (reference sequence). V was pared by 2 bases and J by 0 bases, with 10 bases between. CDR3 sequence reads: CASSYQGSTNTGELFF. The CDR3 nucleotides read TGTGCCAGCAGTTACCAGGGTAGCACGAACACCGGGGAGCTGTTTTTT.

J is TRBJ2-5 and V is TRBV19, with 7 bases aligning to TRBD1. The germline gives CDR1 LNHDA, CDR2 SQIVND (reference sequence). Trimming removed 9 bases from V and 2 bases from J; junction bases left unmatched: 6. This CDR3 is built from 13 residues. CDR3 region: CASGTAPQETQYF. The CDR3 DNA reads as TGTGCCAGCGGGACAGCCCCACAAGAGACCCAGTACTTC.

The V call is TRBV6-5, the J call TRBJ1-4, with a possible D match to TRBD1 (6 bases). CDR1 and CDR2 from the germline V gene are MNHEY and SVGAGI. The CDR3 runs to 16 residues. V gave up 0 bases and J gave up 5 bases, with 13 bases separating them. Here the CDR3 DNA reads TGTGCCAGCAGTTACTCCGGGGGCAGGGCCAATGAAAAACTGTTTTTT. The encoded protein is CASSYSGGRANEKLFF.

V is TRBV6-4 and J is TRBJ2-3, with a weak D call TRBD2 (7 bases). Trimming pared 2 bases from V and 6 bases from J, leaving 12 bases between. The germline gives CDR1 MRHNA, CDR2 SNTAGT. This CDR3 is 14 amino acids long. The CDR3 DNA reads as TGTGCCAGCAGTGACCGGGGGGCCAGGGATACGCAGTATTTT. Protein sequence: CASSDRGARDTQYF.

The gene calls are TRBV6-5 and TRBJ1-5; possibly TRBD1 for D (5 bases). The CDR3 sequence is 13 residues long. Germline V gene data show CDR1 as MNHEY and CDR2 as SVGAGI. V lost 5 bases, J lost 4 bases, and 9 bases lay in between. CDR3 sequence reads: CASSVQANQPQHF. Here the CDR3 DNA reads TGTGCCAGCAGTGTACAGGCAAATCAGCCCCAGCATTTT.

The chain couples TRBV6-1 to TRBJ1-1, with D hard to call. V shed 3 bases and J shed 0 bases, with 8 bases lying between them. Germline values: CDR1 MNHNS, CDR2 SASEGT. The CDR3 extends over 14 amino acids. The CDR3 DNA reads as TGTGCCAGCAGTGAGTCGGCCGTGAACACTGAAGCTTTCTTT. This encodes CASSESAVNTEAFF.

V gene TRBV5-1 combines with J gene TRBJ2-3, with D unresolved. The length of the CDR3 is 16 residues. Between the trimmed V and J ends, which lost 2 bases and 3 bases, there was a span of 16 bases. CDR1 is SGHRS and CDR2 is YFSETQ in the germline V gene. The CDR3 DNA sequence: TGCGCCAGCAGCTTAGGTATGGCCGTCGGAACAGATACGCAGTATTTT. Amino acids: CASSLGMAVGTDTQYF.

The V and J genes are TRBV27 and TRBJ1-3; D gene uncertain. The V gene lost 6 bases and the J gene lost 2 bases, with 14 bases spanning the gap. CDR1 is MNHEY, CDR2 SMNVEV, per germline (reference sequence). CDR3 size: 15 residues. This CDR3 is CASSPKSPAGNTIYF. The CDR3 region has the DNA TGTGCCAGCAGCCCTAAATCACCGGCTGGAAACACCATATATTTT.

The V gene is TRBV5-4, the J gene TRBJ2-3; 10 bases fit TRBD2. The CDR3 totals 15 residues. Trimming at V came to 4 bases and at J to 1 base, leaving 3 bases not matched to a gene. CDR1 is SGHNT and CDR2 is YYREEE in the germline V gene (reference sequence). For the CDR3, the DNA is TGTGCCAGCAGCCGGACTAGCGGACGCACAGATACGCAGTATTTT. Its protein product is CASSRTSGRTDTQYF.

The V call is TRBV29-1, the J call TRBJ1-2, with TRBD1 identical over 9 bases. The germline gives CDR1 SQVTM, CDR2 ANQGSEA. This CDR3 contains 14 residues. Trimming cost V 6 bases and J 6 bases; bases outside gene matches: 11. CDR3 loop: CSVVTGGSLDGYTF. The CDR3 DNA reads as TGCAGCGTCGTGACAGGGGGTTCGCTCGATGGCTACACCTTC.

This clone was counted only a few times. The chain recombines TRBV27 with TRBJ2-2; 7 bases fit TRBD1. Trimming cost V 3 bases and J 4 bases; bases outside gene matches: 11. CDR3 length: 17 amino acids. Germline lookup yields CDR1 MNHEY and CDR2 SMNVEV (reference sequence). The CDR3 loop is CASSFISSGGSTGELFF. The CDR3 bases are TGTGCCAGCAGTTTTATTTCTTCAGGGGGAAGCACCGGGGAGCTGTTTTTT.

This clone turned up a few times. This chain connects TRBV19 to TRBJ1-2, with TRBD1 identical over 8 bases. With 5 bases clipped from V and 8 bases from J, the junction kept 10 bases outside the gene matches. The CDR3 is made up of 14 amino acids. CDR1 is LNHDA and CDR2 is SQIVND in the germline V gene (reference sequence). The CDR3 sequence: CASSSTGDLGGYTF. The CDR3 region has the DNA TGTGCCAGTAGTTCGACAGGGGACCTGGGAGGCTACACCTTC.

The rearrangement links TRBV5-6 to TRBJ2-5; 8 bases fit TRBD1. Germline-derived CDR1 and CDR2 are SGHDT and YYEEEE. CDR3 length: 13 residues. With V trimmed by 2 bases and J by 10 bases, 7 bases remained unmatched. In DNA, the CDR3 is TGTGCCAGCAGCTTCGGGACAGGTTGGGTCCAGTACTTC. Protein: CASSFGTGWVQYF.

The rearrangement uses TRBV4-1 and TRBJ2-5, with D perhaps TRBD1 (7 bases). Germline V gene data show CDR1 as MGHRA and CDR2 as YSYEKL. The CDR3 totals 16 residues. V was trimmed by 1 base and J by 4 bases, leaving 16 bases between them. In DNA, the CDR3 is TGCGCCAGCAGCCAAGTAGCGGCAGGGGGGAGAGAGACCCAGTACTTC. It is translated as CASSQVAAGGRETQYF.

This clone came up a few times. This chain links TRBV18 with TRBJ1-2; 10 bases agree with TRBD1. V dropped 4 bases and J dropped 4; count of bases not matched to a gene: 3. CDR1 is KGHSH, CDR2 LQKENI, per germline. The CDR3 loop spans 14 amino acids. The DNA for the CDR3 is TGTGCCAGCTCACTGAGGACAGGGGGCTATGGCTACACCTTC. Its protein product is CASSLRTGGYGYTF. The entire variable domain, with the rest obtained from reference TRBV18 and TRBJ1-2, is as follows: NAGVMQNPRHLVRRRGQEARLRCSPMKGHSHVYWYRQLPEEGLKFMVYLQKENIIDESGMPKERFSAEFPKEGPSILRIQQVVRGDSAAYFCASSLRTGGYGYTFGSGTRLTVV.

The chain is built from TRBV4-3 and TRBJ2-5; D is possibly TRBD2 (6 bases). The CDR3 has 18 amino acids. The germline V gene encodes CDR1 LGHNA and CDR2 YSLEER. Trimming removed 1 base from V and 1 base from J, with 19 bases in between. The CDR3 is CASSQGVASGSLQETQYF. CDR3 nucleotides: TGCGCCAGCAGCCAAGGGGTAGCGAGCGGGTCCCTCCAAGAGACCCAGTACTTC.

This clone was seen once. The chain has TRBV4-3 and TRBJ2-7; D not resolved. Trimming cost V 4 bases and J 5 bases, with 15 bases left between them. The CDR3 consists of 14 residues. CDR1 and CDR2 from the germline V gene are LGHNA and YSLEER. The CDR3 is CASSLNWGIDEQYF. The CDR3 nucleotides are TGCGCCAGCAGCCTAAACTGGGGAATTGACGAGCAGTACTTC.